This is a list of T cell receptor beta chains from one sample in a study of T cell repertoires in cytomegalovirus infection. TCRdb re-derived calls from the reads in MiXCR, one entry per CDR3 protein. The sample comprises 200,000 to 300,000 distinct CDR3 sequences, roughly 10% of which are singletons, and more than 13% rests with the top ten. Sequenced: PBMCs. These receptors originate from a human donor in good health (CMV status not recorded). Some clones in this sample may be carry-over from other donors' samples. Both conserved end residues are part of each CDR3. A D gene is named only where the DNA matches it firmly. Clone sizes are given selectively: once, few, many, or a class where the clone is expanded.

>TRBV5-1|.|many|TRBJ1-3
CASSLEGSGNTIYF
TGTGCCAGCAGCCTAGAAGGCTCTGGAAACACCATATATTTT
>TRBV29-1|TRBD1|.|TRBJ1-1
CSAKTGAGGTEAFF
TGCAGCGCCAAGACAGGGGCCGGGGGCACTGAAGCTTTCTTT
>TRBV12-3/TRBV12-4|.|many|TRBJ2-5
CASRPGPQETQYF
TGTGCCAGCAGACCGGGACCGCAAGAGACCCAGTACTTC
>TRBV6-2/TRBV6-3|.|many|TRBJ2-1
CASNYGAERQFF
TGTGCCAGCAATTACGGGGCAGAGAGGCAGTTCTTC
>TRBV7-2|TRBD1|many|TRBJ1-5
CASSIQGQGVGSEPQHF
TGTGCCAGCAGCATCCAGGGACAGGGGGTCGGATCCGAGCCCCAGCATTTT
>TRBV12-3/TRBV12-4|.|many|TRBJ2-2
CASSLGGAGGELFF
TGTGCCAGCAGTTTAGGGGGAGCCGGCGGGGAGCTGTTTTTT
>TRBV14|TRBD1|.|TRBJ2-3
CASSRGGQIRTDTQYF
TGTGCCAGCAGCCGAGGGGGACAGATACGCACAGATACGCAGTATTTT
>TRBV6-5|TRBD1|many|TRBJ2-7
CASSERTGVNPPYEQYF
TGTGCCAGCAGTGAAAGGACAGGGGTCAATCCCCCATACGAGCAGTACTTC
>TRBV12-3/TRBV12-4|.|.|TRBJ1-1
CASRPELEAFF
TGTGCCAGCAGGCCTGAACTTGAAGCTTTCTTT
>TRBV6-6|.|many|TRBJ1-1
CASSYGIGTAEGNTEAFF
TGTGCCAGCAGTTACGGGATAGGAACAGCGGAAGGGAACACTGAAGCTTTCTTT
>TRBV25-1|.|few|TRBJ2-6
CASAQDSGANVLTF
TGTGCCAGCGCGCAAGACTCTGGGGCCAACGTCCTGACTTTC
>TRBV5-6|.|.|TRBJ2-1
CASSPMGRRYNEQFF
TGTGCCAGCAGCCCGATGGGGAGAAGGTACAATGAGCAGTTCTTC
>TRBV20-1|TRBD2|.|TRBJ2-1
CSAREEGLVPYNEQFF
TGCAGTGCTAGAGAGGAAGGACTAGTTCCCTACAATGAGCAGTTCTTC
>TRBV7-9|.|many|TRBJ1-4
CASSPRDPRANEKLFF
TGTGCCAGCAGCCCTCGGGACCCCCGAGCTAATGAAAAACTGTTTTTT
>TRBV7-2|TRBD2|.|TRBJ2-1
CASSLGGTSYEQFF
TGTGCCAGCAGCTTAGGGGGGACTAGTTATGAGCAGTTCTTC
>TRBV19|.|few|TRBJ1-3
CASTEISGNTIYF
TGTGCCAGTACCGAGATCTCTGGAAACACCATATATTTT
>TRBV7-2|.|.|TRBJ2-2
CASSELATNTGELFF
TGTGCCAGCAGCGAGTTAGCGACGAACACCGGGGAGCTGTTTTTT
>TRBV7-9|TRBD1|many|TRBJ2-6
CASSKGTGVAGANVLTF
TGTGCCAGCAGCAAAGGGACAGGTGTCGCTGGGGCCAACGTCCTGACTTTC
>TRBV6-2/TRBV6-3|TRBD1|many|TRBJ2-1
CASSYSTGNRDEQFF
TGTGCCAGCAGTTACTCGACAGGGAATAGGGATGAGCAGTTCTTC
>TRBV4-1|TRBD2|.|TRBJ2-2
CASSHQAGGNTGELFF
TGCGCCAGCAGCCATCAAGCGGGGGGGAACACCGGGGAGCTGTTTTTT
>TRBV4-1|.|many|TRBJ2-5
CASSQDHGGMGETQYF
TGCGCCAGCAGCCAAGATCATGGAGGGATGGGGGAGACCCAGTACTTC
>TRBV3-1|.|.|TRBJ2-5
CASSQEAGRRETQYF
TGTGCCAGCAGCCAAGAGGCGGGCCGTCGGGAGACCCAGTACTTC
>TRBV19|TRBD1|many|TRBJ2-3
CATGDRDTDTQYF
TGTGCCACTGGGGACAGGGACACAGATACGCAGTATTTT